The clone carrying this T cell receptor (beta chain) was observed a handful of times. Its antigen is undetermined. TCRdb ran MiXCR on the reads and lists one entry per CDR3 protein. The repertoire has fewer than 550,000 distinct CDR3 sequences, roughly 12% of them found once; the top ten carry 10%. This specimen comes from a study of T cell repertoires in cytomegalovirus infection. Overall study results and limits: Ex vivo, HLA-C-restricted CMV-specific TCR beta clonotypes prevailed over the rest of the response. CMV carriers with the relevant HLA were identified by cumulative public TCR beta family frequency.

This receptor was obtained from a human donor in good health (CMV status not recorded). Some clones in this sample may be carry-over from other donors' samples. The sequenced sample was PBMCs.

The CDR3 DNA is TGCGCCAGCAGCCAAGATCACGGAGATACGCAGTATTTT. Translation gives CASSQDHGDTQYF. The chain joins TRBV4-1 to TRBJ2-3; no clear D gene. V shed 0 bases and J shed 5 bases, with 6 bases lying between them. In germline, CDR1 is MGHRA, CDR2 YSYEKL. CDR3 length: 13 amino acids.